Listed here are 15 T cell receptor beta chains from one sample, sequenced in a study of T cell responses to AZD1222 COVID-19 vaccine. This table comes from immunoSEQ multiplex PCR, and its TCRdb copy is limited to in-frame clones, with some not included. The profile shows over 85,000 clones, 65% to 85% of them singletons. This specimen consisted of peripheral blood, obtained 28 days after the second AZD1222 dose. These receptors came from an adult who received the AZD1222 COVID-19 vaccine.

The chain carries TRBV11-2 and TRBJ2-7; no reliable D call. In germline, CDR1 is SGHAT, CDR2 FQNNGV. The CDR3 loop spans 10 amino acids. The V gene lost 7 bases and the J gene lost 4 bases, with 5 bases spanning the gap. CDR3 region: CASKGYEQYF. The DNA for the CDR3 is TGTGCCAGCAAAGGATACGAGCAGTACTTC.

This clone occurred a few times. The CDR3 bases are TGTGCCAGCAGACCTCTACCAAGCTCTGGAAACACCATATATTTT. Translated: CASRPLPSSGNTIYF. This chain connects TRBV27 to TRBJ1-3; no reliable D call. The CDR3 extends over 15 amino acids. Trimming stripped 6 bases from V and 0 bases from J, with 12 bases between. Germline loops: CDR1 MNHEY, CDR2 SMNVEV (reference sequence).

The rearrangement uses TRBV6-5 and TRBJ2-7; D remains unclear. V lost 7 bases and J 3 bases, leaving 7 bases between the germline ends. Germline CDR1 reads MNHEY; CDR2 reads SVGAGI. The CDR3 is 11 amino acids. The CDR3 loop reads CASKVHYEQYF. CDR3 coding DNA: TGTGCCAGCAAGGTTCACTACGAGCAGTACTTC.

The chain employs TRBV18 and TRBJ2-5, with a tentative D call TRBD1 (6 bases). V was trimmed by 2 bases and J by 3 bases, leaving 10 bases between them. The CDR3 covers 14 residues. Germline assignment: CDR1 KGHSH and CDR2 LQKENI. The CDR3 nucleotides are TGTGCCAGCTCACCAACGACAGGTGAAGAGACCCAGTACTTC. Translated: CASSPTTGEETQYF.

In its sample, this clone was seen a few times. The V call is TRBV29-1, the J call TRBJ2-2; no reliable D call. Germline lookup yields CDR1 SQVTM and CDR2 ANQGSEA. This CDR3 region has 13 residues. Deletions cut 5 bases from V and 4 bases from J, with 11 bases between. The CDR3 spells CSVHYGSTGELFF. CDR3 bases: TGCAGCGTTCACTATGGGTCCACCGGGGAGCTGTTTTTT.

CDR3 coding DNA: TGCAGCGTTGAAGCCGTCCACAGGGCGGCTTTCTTT. This codes for CSVEAVHRAAFF. The V and J genes are TRBV29-1 and TRBJ1-1; TRBD1 is a possible D gene (6 bases). This CDR3 region has 12 residues. Trimming shortened V by 1 base and J by 11 bases, and 14 bases separated the two germline ends. Germline CDR1 SQVTM, CDR2 ANQGSEA.

This chain uses TRBV11-3 with TRBJ2-1; 8 nucleotides line up with TRBD2. The CDR3 loop spans 16 amino acids. The germline V gene encodes CDR1 SGHNT and CDR2 YENEEA. Trimming cost V 5 bases and J 5 bases; bases outside gene matches: 11. The CDR3 DNA reads TGTGCCAGCAGCAGTATACTAGCGGTAAAGGACAATGAGCAGTTCTTC. It codes for CASSSILAVKDNEQFF.

The chain is built from TRBV19 and TRBJ1-5; the match to TRBD1 covers 10 bases. Looked up from germline, CDR1 is LNHDA and CDR2 is SQIVND (reference sequence). After removal of 10 bases from V and 1 base from J, the junction contained 10 bases not matched to a gene. The CDR3 runs to 16 residues. CDR3 nucleotides: TGTGCCACTTCGACAGGGGGCAGGGCGAGCAATCAGCCCCAGCATTTT. Protein product: CATSTGGRASNQPQHF.

The rearrangement links TRBV18 to TRBJ2-3; 8 nucleotides agree with TRBD2. Trimming removed 3 bases from V and 1 base from J; junction bases left unmatched: 6. In germline, CDR1 is KGHSH, CDR2 LQKENI. The CDR3 has 16 residues. CDR3 region: CASSPLSGTGTDTQYF. Written as DNA, the CDR3 is TGTGCCAGCTCACCCCTTAGCGGGACCGGCACAGATACGCAGTATTTT.

J is TRBJ1-1 and V is TRBV3-1 (or the pseudogene TRBV3-2), with D unresolved. Germline CDR1 LGHDT, CDR2 YNNKEL (reference sequence). The CDR3 is made up of 14 amino acids. V gave up 4 bases and J gave up 1 base, with 10 bases separating them. CDR3 residues: CASSPTIGNTEAFF. The CDR3 region has the DNA TGTGCCAGCAGCCCTACGATCGGGAACACTGAAGCTTTCTTT.

The V and J genes are TRBV12-3 or TRBV12-4 and TRBJ2-7, with 12 bases that match TRBD2. The length of the CDR3 is 13 residues. J lost 7 bases, V lost 10 bases, and 8 bases had no gene match. The CDR3 is CATRLAGAEEQYF. The CDR3 nucleotides read TGTGCCACTCGACTAGCGGGAGCGGAAGAGCAGTACTTC.

The rearrangement joins TRBV27 to TRBJ1-2; D may be TRBD1 (5 bases). Looked up from germline, CDR1 is MNHEY and CDR2 is SMNVEV (reference sequence). This CDR3 spans 12 amino acids. Deletions cut 7 bases from V and 4 bases from J, with 10 bases between. The CDR3 region has the DNA TGTGCCAGCACTTCCCAGGGCTATGGCTACACCTTC. This gives the protein CASTSQGYGYTF.

The chain employs TRBV12-3 or TRBV12-4 and TRBJ2-5; D remains ambiguous. V lost 1 base to trimming and J lost 5 bases, with 2 bases between them. This CDR3 comprises 11 residues. The chain's CDR3 is CASSLGETQYF. DNA for the CDR3: TGTGCCAGCAGTTTAGGGGAGACCCAGTACTTC.

Concerning this clone: At the DNA level, this CDR3 is encoded by other sequences in the same sample as well. The chain combines TRBV9 with TRBJ2-3; D remains unclear. V was shortened by 0 bases and J by 5 bases, with 4 bases between the two germline ends. This CDR3 is built from 12 residues. Germline V gives CDR1 SGDLS, CDR2 YYNGEE. The CDR3 DNA reads as TGTGCCAGCAGCGTAGGGCTAGATACGCAGTATTTT. Protein product: CASSVGLDTQYF.

In this sample, this clone turned up a few times. This chain joins TRBV18 and TRBJ2-7; 10 nucleotides match TRBD2. CDR3 length equals 15 residues. The J segment lost 3 bases and the V segment lost 3 bases, leaving 5 bases of the junction unmatched. CDR1 is KGHSH, CDR2 LQKENI, per germline. The CDR3 DNA sequence: TGTGCCAGCTCACCGGCGAGCGGGAGGGTCTACGAGCAGTACTTC. This gives the protein CASSPASGRVYEQYF.